This TCR beta chain derives from a study of blood T cell repertoires in COVID-19. Across the study: PBMCs, B-cell-depleted T cells, or T cells were the source of the cDNA or gDNA that made up the material.

Germline-derived CDR1 and CDR2 are GTSNPN and SVGIG (reference sequence). There are 11 residues in the CDR3. On this clone itself: Sequence at one end of the junction differs from germline and may be a read error.

Per the study methods: Nucleated cell number was recorded as an estimate derived from reference gene primer amplification. Assay: immunoSEQ multiplex PCR; the TCRdb copy retains only in-frame clones and omits some. Clone size and V and J calls were adopted from that table, with D and trimming inferred from the DNA. This repertoire shows under 350,000 clones, 75% to 95% found once; its top ten account for about 7%. Sequences were obtained from peripheral blood. The chain uses TRBV30 and TRBJ2-3; 8 nucleotides match TRBD2. The receptor was isolated from a woman in her twenties or thirties with COVID-19, enrolled during active disease. CDR3: CAWSIQRERHF. The CDR3 DNA is TGTGCCTGGAGTATCCAGCGGGAGAGACATTTT.